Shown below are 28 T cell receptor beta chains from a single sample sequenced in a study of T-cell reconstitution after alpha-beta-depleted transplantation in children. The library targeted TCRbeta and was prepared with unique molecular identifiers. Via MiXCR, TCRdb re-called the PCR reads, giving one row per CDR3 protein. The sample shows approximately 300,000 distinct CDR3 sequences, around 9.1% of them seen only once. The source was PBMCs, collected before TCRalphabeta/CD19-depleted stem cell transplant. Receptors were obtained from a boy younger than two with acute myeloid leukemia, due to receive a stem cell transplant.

This CDR3 is CASSLRGTGTQYF. The CDR3 coding sequence is TGTGCCAGCAGCCTCCGCGGGACAGGGACGCAGTATTTT. The rearrangement joins TRBV7-2 to TRBJ2-3, with 9 bases matching TRBD1. Germline lookup yields CDR1 SGHTA and CDR2 FQGNSA. This CDR3 spans 13 amino acids. The V gene end was trimmed by 5 bases and the J gene end by 9 bases; junction bases not matched to a gene: 6.

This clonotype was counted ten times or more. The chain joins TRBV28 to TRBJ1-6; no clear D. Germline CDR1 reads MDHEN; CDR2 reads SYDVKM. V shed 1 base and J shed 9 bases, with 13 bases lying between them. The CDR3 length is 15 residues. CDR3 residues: CASSLSPPAGSPLHF. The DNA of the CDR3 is TGTGCCAGCAGTTTATCGCCCCCGGCGGGTTCACCCCTCCACTTT.

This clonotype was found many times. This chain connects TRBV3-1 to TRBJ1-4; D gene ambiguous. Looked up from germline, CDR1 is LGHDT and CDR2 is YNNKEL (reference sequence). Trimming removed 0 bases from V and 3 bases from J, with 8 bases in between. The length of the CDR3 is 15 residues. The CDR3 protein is CASSQDGESNEKLFF. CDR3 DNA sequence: TGTGCCAGCAGCCAAGATGGGGAATCTAATGAAAAACTGTTTTTT.

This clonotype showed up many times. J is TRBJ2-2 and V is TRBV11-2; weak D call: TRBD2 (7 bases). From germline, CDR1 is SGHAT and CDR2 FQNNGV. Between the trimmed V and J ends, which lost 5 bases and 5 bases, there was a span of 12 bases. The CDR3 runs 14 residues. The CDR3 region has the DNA TGTGCCAGCAGCCAACAGGGAGGGACCGGGGAGCTGTTTTTT. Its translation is CASSQQGGTGELFF.

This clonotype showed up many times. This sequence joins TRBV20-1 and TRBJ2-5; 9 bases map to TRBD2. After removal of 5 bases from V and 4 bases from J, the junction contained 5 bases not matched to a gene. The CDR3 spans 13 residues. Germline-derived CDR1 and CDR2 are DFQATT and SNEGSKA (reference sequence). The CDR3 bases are TGCAGTGCTGTGCGGGGGGGCAGAGAGACCCAGTACTTC. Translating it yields CSAVRGGRETQYF.

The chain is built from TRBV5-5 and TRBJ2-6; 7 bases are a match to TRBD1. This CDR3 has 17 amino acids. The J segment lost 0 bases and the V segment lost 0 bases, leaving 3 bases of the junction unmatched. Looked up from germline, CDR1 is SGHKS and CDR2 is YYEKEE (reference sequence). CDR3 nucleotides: TGTGCCAGCAGCTTGGGGACAGGCATCTCTGGGGCCAACGTCCTGACTTTC. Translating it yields CASSLGTGISGANVLTF.

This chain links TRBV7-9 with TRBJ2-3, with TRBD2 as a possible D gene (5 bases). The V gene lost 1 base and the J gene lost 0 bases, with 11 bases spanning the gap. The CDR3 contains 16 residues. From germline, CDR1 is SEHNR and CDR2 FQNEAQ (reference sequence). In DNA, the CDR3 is TGTGCCAGCAGCTTAGGGACTGATGATAGCACAGATACGCAGTATTTT. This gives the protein CASSLGTDDSTDTQYF. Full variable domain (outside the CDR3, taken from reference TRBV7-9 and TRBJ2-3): DTGVSQNPRHKITKRGQNVTFRCDPISEHNRLYWYRQTLGQGPEFLTYFQNEAQLEKSRLLSDRFSAERPKGSFSTLEIQRTEQGDSAMYLCASSLGTDDSTDTQYFGPGTRLTVL.

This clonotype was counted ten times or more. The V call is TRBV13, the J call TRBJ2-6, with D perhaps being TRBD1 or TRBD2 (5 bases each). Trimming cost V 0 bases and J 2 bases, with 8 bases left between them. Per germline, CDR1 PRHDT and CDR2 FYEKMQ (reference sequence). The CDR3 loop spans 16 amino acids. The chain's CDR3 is CASSLGRGAGANVLTF. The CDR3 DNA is TGTGCCAGCAGCTTAGGGAGAGGGGCTGGGGCCAACGTCCTGACTTTC.

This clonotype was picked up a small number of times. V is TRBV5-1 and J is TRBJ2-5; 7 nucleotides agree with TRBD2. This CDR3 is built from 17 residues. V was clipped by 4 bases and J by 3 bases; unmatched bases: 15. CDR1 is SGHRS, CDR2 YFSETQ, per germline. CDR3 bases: TGCGCCAGCAGCCCGCTAATCTGGCTAGCGGACGAAGAGACCCAGTACTTC. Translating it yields CASSPLIWLADEETQYF.

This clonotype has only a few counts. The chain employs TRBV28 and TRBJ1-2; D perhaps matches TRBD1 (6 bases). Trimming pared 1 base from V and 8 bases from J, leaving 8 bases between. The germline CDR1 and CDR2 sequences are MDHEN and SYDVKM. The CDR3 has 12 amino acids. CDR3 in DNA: TGTGCCAGCAGTTTATCCAGGGGAGGCTACACCTTC. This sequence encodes CASSLSRGGYTF.

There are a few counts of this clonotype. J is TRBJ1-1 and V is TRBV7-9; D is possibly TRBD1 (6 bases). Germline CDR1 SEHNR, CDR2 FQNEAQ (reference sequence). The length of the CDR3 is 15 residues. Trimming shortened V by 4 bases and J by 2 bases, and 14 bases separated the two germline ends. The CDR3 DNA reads TGTGCCAGCAGCTCACCTAGGGGGGGAAACACTGAAGCTTTCTTT. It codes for CASSSPRGGNTEAFF.

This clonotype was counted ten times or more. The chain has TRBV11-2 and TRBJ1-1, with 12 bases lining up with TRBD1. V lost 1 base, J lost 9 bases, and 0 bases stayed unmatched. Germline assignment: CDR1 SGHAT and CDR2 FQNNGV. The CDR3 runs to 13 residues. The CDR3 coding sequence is TGTGCCAGCAGCTTAGGGGACAGGGGGCAAGCTTTCTTT. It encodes CASSLGDRGQAFF.

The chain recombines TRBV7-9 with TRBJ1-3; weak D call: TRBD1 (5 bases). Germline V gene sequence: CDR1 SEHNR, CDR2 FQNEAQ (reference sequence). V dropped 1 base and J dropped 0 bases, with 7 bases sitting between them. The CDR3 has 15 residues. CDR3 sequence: CASSLVGGSGNTIYF. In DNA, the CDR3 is TGTGCCAGCAGCTTAGTCGGGGGCTCTGGAAACACCATATATTTT.

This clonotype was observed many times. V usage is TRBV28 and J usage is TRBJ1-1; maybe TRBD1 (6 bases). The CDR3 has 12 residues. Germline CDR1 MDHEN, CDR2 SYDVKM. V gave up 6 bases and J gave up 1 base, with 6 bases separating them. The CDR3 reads CASRGQNTEAFF. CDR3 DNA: TGTGCCAGCAGGGGACAGAACACTGAAGCTTTCTTT. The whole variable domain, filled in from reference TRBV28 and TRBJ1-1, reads DVKVTQSSRYLVKRTGEKVFLECVQDMDHENMFWYRQDPGLGLRLIYFSYDVKMKEKGDIPEGYSVSREKKERFSLILESASTNQTSMYLCASRGQNTEAFFGQGTRLTVV.

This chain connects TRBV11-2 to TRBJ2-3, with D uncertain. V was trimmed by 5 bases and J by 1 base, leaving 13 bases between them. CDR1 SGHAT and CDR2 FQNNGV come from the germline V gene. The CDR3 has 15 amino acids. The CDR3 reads CASSKGWGGTDTQYF. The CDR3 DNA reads TGTGCCAGCAGCAAAGGGTGGGGTGGCACAGATACGCAGTATTTT.

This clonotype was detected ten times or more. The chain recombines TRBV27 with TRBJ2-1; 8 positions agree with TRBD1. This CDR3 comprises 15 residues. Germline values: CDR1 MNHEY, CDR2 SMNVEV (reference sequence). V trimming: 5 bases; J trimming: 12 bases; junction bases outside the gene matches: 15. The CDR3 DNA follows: TGTGCCAGCAGTCTTGGACAGGGCCCACTCCTTGGGCAGTTCTTC. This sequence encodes CASSLGQGPLLGQFF.

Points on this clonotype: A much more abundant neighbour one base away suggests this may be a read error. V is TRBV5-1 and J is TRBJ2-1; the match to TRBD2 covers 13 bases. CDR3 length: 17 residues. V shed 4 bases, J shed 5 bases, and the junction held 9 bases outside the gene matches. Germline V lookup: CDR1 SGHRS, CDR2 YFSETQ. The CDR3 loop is CASSVSTSGRLNNEQFF. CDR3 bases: TGCGCCAGCAGCGTCTCGACTAGCGGGAGGTTGAACAATGAGCAGTTCTTC.

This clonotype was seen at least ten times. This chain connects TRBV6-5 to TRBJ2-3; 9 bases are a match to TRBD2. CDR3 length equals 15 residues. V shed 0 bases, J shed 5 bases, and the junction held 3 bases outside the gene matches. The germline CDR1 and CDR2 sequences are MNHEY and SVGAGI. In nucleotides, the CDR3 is TGTGCCAGCAGTTACTCAGGCGGGAGGGGAGATACGCAGTATTTT. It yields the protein CASSYSGGRGDTQYF.

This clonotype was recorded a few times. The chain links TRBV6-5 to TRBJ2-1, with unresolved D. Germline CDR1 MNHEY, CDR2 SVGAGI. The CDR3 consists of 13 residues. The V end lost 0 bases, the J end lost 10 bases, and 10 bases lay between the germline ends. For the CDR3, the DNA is TGTGCCAGCAGTTACTCGAAAACAAAAGAGCAGTTCTTC. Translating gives CASSYSKTKEQFF.

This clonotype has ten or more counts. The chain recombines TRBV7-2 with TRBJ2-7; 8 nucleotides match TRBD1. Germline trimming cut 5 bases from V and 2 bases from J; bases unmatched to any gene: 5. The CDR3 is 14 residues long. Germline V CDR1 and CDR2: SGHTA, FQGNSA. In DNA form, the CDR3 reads TGTGCCAGCAGCCTCGACAGGGGTCCCTACGAGCAGTACTTC. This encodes CASSLDRGPYEQYF.

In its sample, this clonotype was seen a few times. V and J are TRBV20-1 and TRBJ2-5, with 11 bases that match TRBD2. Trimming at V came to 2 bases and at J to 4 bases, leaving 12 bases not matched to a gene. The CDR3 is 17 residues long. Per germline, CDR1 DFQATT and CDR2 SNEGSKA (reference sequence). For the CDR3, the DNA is TGCAGTGCTAGAAAGTCCCTAGCGGGGGGCGTCAGAGAGACCCAGTACTTC. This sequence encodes CSARKSLAGGVRETQYF.

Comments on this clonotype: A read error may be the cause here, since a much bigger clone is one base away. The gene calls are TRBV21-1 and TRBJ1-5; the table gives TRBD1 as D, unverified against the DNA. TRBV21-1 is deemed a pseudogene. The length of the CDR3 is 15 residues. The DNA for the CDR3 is TGTGACAGCAGCAACCCTAGGGCGTTTAGCCAGCCCCAGCATTTT. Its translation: CDSSNPRAFSQPQHF.

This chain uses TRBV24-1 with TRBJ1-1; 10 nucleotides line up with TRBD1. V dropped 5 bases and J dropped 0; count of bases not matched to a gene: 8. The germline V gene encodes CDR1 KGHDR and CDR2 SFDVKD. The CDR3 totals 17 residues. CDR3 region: CATSGGRDRGMNTEAFF. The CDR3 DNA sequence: TGTGCCACCAGTGGGGGCCGGGACAGGGGTATGAACACTGAAGCTTTCTTT.

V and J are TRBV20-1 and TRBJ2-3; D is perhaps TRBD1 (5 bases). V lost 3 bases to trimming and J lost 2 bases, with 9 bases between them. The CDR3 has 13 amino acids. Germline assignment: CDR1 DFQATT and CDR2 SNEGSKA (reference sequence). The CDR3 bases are TGCAGTGCTAGGGGGCGGATCACAGATACGCAGTATTTT. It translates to CSARGRITDTQYF.

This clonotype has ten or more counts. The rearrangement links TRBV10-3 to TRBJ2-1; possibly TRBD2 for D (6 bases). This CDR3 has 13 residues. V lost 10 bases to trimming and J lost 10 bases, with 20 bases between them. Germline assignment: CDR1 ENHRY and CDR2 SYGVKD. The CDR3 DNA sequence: TGTGCCACCAATCTCGACTCTAGCGAGGAGCAGTTCTTC. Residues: CATNLDSSEEQFF.

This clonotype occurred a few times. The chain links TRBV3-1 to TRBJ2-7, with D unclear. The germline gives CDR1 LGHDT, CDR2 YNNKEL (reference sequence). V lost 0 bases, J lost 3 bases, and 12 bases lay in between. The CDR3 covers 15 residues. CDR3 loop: CASSQDGTFHYEQYF. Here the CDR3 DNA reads TGTGCCAGCAGCCAAGATGGCACTTTCCACTACGAGCAGTACTTC.

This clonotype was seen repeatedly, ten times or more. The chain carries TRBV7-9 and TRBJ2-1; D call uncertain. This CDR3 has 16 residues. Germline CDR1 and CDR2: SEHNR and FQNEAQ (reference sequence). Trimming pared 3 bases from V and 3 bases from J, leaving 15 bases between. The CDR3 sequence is CASSFSGVGFYNEQFF. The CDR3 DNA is TGTGCCAGCAGCTTCTCTGGAGTTGGATTCTACAATGAGCAGTTCTTC.

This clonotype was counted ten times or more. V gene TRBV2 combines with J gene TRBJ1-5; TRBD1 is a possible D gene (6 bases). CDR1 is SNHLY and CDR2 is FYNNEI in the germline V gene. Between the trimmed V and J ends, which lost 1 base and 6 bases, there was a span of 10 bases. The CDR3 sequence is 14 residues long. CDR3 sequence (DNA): TGTGCCAGCAGTGAAGTGGGGGCCGGTCAGCCCCAGCATTTT. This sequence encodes CASSEVGAGQPQHF.